This T cell receptor (beta chain) was identified in a study of tumor-infiltrating lymphocytes in oesophageal squamous cell carcinoma. TCRdb re-derived calls from the PCR reads in MiXCR, one entry per CDR3 protein. The data show some 12,000 distinct CDR3 sequences, roughly three fifths seen once. The sample holds many counts of this clonotype. The sequenced sample consisted of esophageal tumor tissue. The TCR sequence derives from a female donor with esophageal squamous cell carcinoma.

The CDR3 loop is CASSIGDRPDTQYF. CDR3 nucleotides: TGTGCCAGCAGCATCGGCGACAGGCCTGATACGCAGTATTTT. The chain recombines TRBV11-2 with TRBJ2-3, with D perhaps matching TRBD1 (6 bases). Trimming removed 5 bases from V and 6 bases from J, with 15 bases in between. The CDR3 loop spans 14 amino acids. Germline V gene lookup returns CDR1 SGHAT and CDR2 FQNNGV.